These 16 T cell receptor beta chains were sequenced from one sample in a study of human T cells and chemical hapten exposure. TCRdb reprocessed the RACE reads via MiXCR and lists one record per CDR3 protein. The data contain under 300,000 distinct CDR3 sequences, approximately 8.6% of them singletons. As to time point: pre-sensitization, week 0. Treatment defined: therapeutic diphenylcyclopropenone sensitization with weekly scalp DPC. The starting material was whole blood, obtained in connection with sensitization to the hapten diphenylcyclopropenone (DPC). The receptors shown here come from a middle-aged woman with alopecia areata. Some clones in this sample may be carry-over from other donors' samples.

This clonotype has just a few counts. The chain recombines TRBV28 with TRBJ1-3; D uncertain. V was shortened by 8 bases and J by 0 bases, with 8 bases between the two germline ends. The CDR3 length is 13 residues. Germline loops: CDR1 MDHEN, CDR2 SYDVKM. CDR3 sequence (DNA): TGTGCCAGCGAAGATTTCTCTGGAAACACCATATATTTT. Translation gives CASEDFSGNTIYF. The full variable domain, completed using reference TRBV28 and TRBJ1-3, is DVKVTQSSRYLVKRTGEKVFLECVQDMDHENMFWYRQDPGLGLRLIYFSYDVKMKEKGDIPEGYSVSREKKERFSLILESASTNQTSMYLCASEDFSGNTIYFGEGSWLTVV.

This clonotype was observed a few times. The CDR3 region has the DNA TGTGCCAGCAGCTTAAGGGATCAGCCCCAGCATTTT. This gives the protein CASSLRDQPQHF. This chain uses TRBV7-2 with TRBJ1-5; D ambiguous. CDR1 is SGHTA and CDR2 is FQGNSA in the germline V gene. V gave up 2 bases and J gave up 5 bases, with 4 bases separating them. There are 12 residues in the CDR3.

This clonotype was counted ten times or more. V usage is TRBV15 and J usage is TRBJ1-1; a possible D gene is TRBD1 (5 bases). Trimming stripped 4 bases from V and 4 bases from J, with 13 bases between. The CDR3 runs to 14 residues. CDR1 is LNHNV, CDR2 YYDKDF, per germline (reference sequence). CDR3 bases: TGTGCCACCAGCAAAGACTGGGGGGGCACTGAAGCTTTCTTT. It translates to CATSKDWGGTEAFF.

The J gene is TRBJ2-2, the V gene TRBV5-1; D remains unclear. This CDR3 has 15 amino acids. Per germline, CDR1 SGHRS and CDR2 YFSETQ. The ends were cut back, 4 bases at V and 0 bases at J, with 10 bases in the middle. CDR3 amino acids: CASSGRTPNTGELFF. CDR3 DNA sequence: TGCGCCAGCAGCGGACGCACTCCGAACACCGGGGAGCTGTTTTTT.

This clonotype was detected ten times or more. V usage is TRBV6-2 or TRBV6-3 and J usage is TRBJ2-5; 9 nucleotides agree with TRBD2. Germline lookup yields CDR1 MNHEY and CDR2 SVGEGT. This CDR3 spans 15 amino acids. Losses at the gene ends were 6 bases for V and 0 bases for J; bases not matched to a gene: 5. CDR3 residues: CASSLGLANQETQYF. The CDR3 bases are TGTGCCAGCAGCTTAGGACTAGCGAACCAAGAGACCCAGTACTTC.

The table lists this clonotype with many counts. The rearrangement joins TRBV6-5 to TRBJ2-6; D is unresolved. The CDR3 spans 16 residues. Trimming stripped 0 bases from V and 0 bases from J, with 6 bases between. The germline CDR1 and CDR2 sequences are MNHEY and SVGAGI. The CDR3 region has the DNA TGTGCCAGCAGTTACTCGAGTGGCTCTGGGGCCAACGTCCTGACTTTC. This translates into CASSYSSGSGANVLTF.

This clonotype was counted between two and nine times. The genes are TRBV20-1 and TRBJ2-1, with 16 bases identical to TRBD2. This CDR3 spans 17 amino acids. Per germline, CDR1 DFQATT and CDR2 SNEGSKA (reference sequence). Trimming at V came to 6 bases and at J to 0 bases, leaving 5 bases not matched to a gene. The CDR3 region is CSAAGLAGGPSYNEQFF. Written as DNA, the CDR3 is TGCAGTGCGGCGGGACTAGCGGGAGGGCCCTCCTACAATGAGCAGTTCTTC.

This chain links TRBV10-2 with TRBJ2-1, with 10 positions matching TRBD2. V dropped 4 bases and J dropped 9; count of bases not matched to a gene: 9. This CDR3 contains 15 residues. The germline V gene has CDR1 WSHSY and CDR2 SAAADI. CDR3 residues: CASSGWLAGVGEQFF. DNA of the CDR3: TGCGCCAGCAGTGGGTGGCTAGCGGGAGTAGGTGAGCAGTTCTTC.

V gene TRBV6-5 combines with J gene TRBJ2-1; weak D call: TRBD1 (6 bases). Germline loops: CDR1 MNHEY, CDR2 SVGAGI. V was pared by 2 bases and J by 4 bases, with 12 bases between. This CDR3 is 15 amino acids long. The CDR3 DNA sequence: TGTGCCAGCAGTTACGGGGGCACCCCGTACAATGAGCAGTTCTTC. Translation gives CASSYGGTPYNEQFF.

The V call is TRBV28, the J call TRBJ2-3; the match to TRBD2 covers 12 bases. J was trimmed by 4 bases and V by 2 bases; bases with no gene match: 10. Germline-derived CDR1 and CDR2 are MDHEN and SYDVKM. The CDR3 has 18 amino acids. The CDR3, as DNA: TGTGCCAGCAGTTTAACCAGGAGACTAGCGGGAGCACCAGATACGCAGTATTTT. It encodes CASSLTRRLAGAPDTQYF.

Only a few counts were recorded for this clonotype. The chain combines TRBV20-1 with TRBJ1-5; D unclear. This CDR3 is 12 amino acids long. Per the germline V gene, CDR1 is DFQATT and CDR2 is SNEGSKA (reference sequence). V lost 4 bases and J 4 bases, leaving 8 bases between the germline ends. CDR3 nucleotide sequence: TGCAGTGCTACCGGAGGGAATCAGCCCCAGCATTTT. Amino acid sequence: CSATGGNQPQHF.

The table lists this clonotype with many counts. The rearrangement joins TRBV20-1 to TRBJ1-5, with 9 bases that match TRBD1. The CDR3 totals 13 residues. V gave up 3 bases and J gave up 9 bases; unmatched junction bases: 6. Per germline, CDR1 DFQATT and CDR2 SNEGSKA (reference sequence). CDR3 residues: CSARDRGFGPQHF. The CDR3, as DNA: TGCAGTGCTAGGGACAGGGGCTTTGGGCCCCAGCATTTT.

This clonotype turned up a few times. In nucleotides, the CDR3 is TGTGCCAGCAGCTTAGGCCTGACAGGGGGACGTGTGCAGTTCTTC. Its translation: CASSLGLTGGRVQFF. The chain links TRBV7-2 to TRBJ2-1, with 9 positions matching TRBD1. This CDR3 is built from 15 residues. In germline, CDR1 is SGHTA, CDR2 FQGNSA. Trimming cost V 1 base and J 12 bases; bases outside gene matches: 10.

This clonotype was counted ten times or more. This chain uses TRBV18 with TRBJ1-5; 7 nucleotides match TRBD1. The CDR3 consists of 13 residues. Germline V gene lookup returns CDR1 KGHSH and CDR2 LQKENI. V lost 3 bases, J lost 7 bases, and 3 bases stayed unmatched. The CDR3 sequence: CASSPGRGQPQHF. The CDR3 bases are TGTGCCAGCTCACCGGGCAGGGGGCAGCCCCAGCATTTT.

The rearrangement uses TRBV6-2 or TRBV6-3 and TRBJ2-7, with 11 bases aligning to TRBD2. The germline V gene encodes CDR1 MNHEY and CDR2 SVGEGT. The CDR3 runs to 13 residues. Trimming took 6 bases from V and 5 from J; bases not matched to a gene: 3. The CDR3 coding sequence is TGTGCCAGCAGCTTGACTAGCGGGAACGAGCAGTACTTC. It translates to CASSLTSGNEQYF.

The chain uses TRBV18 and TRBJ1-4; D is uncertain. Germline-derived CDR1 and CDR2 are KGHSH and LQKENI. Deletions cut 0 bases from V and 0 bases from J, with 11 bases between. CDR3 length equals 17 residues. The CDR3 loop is CASSPPAGRPTNEKLFF. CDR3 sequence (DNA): TGTGCCAGCTCACCACCTGCCGGGAGGCCAACTAATGAAAAACTGTTTTTT.